This TCR beta chain was sequenced for a study of control samples from healthy donors and cancer patients (TCRdb year 2020). Trimming takes 3 bases off V and 6 bases off J; junction bases not matched to a gene: 5. Including cysteine and phenylalanine, the CDR3 has 14 amino acids. CDR3 DNA only is kept here, 42 bases in frame from base 1. CDR1 and CDR2, per the germline V gene, are ENHRY and SYGVKD. Library prep was done by the immunoSEQ multiplex PCR assay. The immuneACCESS repertoire file appears here via TCRdb, limited to in-frame rearrangements. These files lack a portion of the clones; in checked studies, under half of the deficit traces to unresolved V genes, and the cause of the others is not known. Present in this sample are approximately 89,000 clones, approximately 81% of which were seen just once. The leading ten clones occupy around 2.1% of the sample. In regard to this clone: The target of this receptor is not known. Base quality data are lacking; no much larger clone is found one base away.

The rearrangement combines TRBV10-3 with TRBJ2-5; TRBD1 agrees with 9 junctional bases. The sequence came from a woman in her thirties or forties in good health. The specimen was blood. The nucleotide sequence is given as TGTGCCATCAGTGATGGGGACAGGGTGCAGACCCAGTACTTC. It specifies CAISDGDRVQTQYF.